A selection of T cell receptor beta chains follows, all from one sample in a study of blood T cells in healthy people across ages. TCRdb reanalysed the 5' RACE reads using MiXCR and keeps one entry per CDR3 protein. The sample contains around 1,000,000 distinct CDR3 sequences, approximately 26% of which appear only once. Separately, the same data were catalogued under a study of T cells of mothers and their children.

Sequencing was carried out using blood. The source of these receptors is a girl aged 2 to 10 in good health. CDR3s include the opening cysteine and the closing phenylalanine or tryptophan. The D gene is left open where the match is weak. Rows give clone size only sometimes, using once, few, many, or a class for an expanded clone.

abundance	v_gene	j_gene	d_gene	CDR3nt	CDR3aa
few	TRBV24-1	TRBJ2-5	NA	TGTGCCACCGCGACTAGTCCGCAAGAGACCCAGTACTTC	CATATSPQETQYF
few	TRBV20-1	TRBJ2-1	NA	TGCAGTGCCGGGGGACGGCCCAATGAGCAGTTCTTC	CSAGGRPNEQFF
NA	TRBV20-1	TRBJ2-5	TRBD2	TGCAGTGCTTCGACTAGCGGGAGCTCGGAGACCCAGTACTTC	CSASTSGSSETQYF
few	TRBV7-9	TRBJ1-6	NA	TGTGCCAGCAGCCAGGACCCTGGTTCACCCCTCCACTTT	CASSQDPGSPLHF
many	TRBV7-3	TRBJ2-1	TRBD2	TGTGCCAGCAGCGCCGGGACTAGCGGGTCCACCTACAATGAGCAGTTCTTC	CASSAGTSGSTYNEQFF
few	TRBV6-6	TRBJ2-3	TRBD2	TGTGCCAGCCGGACCCTAGCGGGGGGATCAGATACGCAGTATTTT	CASRTLAGGSDTQYF
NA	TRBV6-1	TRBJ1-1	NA	TGTGCCAGCAAGGACATAACCCCTGAAGCTTTCTTT	CASKDITPEAFF
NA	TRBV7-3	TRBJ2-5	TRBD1	TGTGCCAGCAGCCCTAGGACAGGGGGGGAAGAGACCCAGTACTTC	CASSPRTGGEETQYF
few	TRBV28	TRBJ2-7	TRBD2	TGTGCCACCTTACCCACGTCCGGGGGGTACGAGCAGTACTTC	CATLPTSGGYEQYF
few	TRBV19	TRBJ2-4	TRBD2	TGTGCCACCGAATCCGGTAGCGGGGGGGAAGAAAACATTCAGTACTTC	CATESGSGGEENIQYF
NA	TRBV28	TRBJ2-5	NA	TGTGCCAGCAGTCCAGCCGGGACGGACCTATGGGGGTACTTC	CASSPAGTDLWGYF
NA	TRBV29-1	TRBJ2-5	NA	TGCAGCGTTGACAGGGATTCAGCAGAGACCCAGTACTTC	CSVDRDSAETQYF